Below are 32 T cell receptor beta chains sequenced from a single sample in a study of response to subunit inactivated influenza vaccine. TCRdb reprocessed the RT-PCR reads via MiXCR and lists one record per CDR3 protein. Among under 950,000 distinct CDR3 sequences listed, 21% were seen once. The sample consisted of PBMCs from blood, taken 4 to 6 days after vaccination. These receptors all come from a man aged 45-65 years who received an inactivated influenza vaccine.

This clonotype was seen only a few times. The CDR3 is CASSRPPGGYEQYF. CDR3 nucleotide sequence: TGTGCCAGCAGCCGACCACCAGGGGGGTACGAGCAGTACTTC. The gene calls are TRBV11-2 and TRBJ2-7; D possibly corresponds to TRBD1 (7 bases). The CDR3 runs to 14 residues. The germline gives CDR1 SGHAT, CDR2 FQNNGV. V was trimmed by 5 bases and J by 4 bases, leaving 15 bases between them.

Written as DNA, the CDR3 is TGTGCCAGCAGTTCCCTCTTAGCTCCCTACGAGCAGTACTTC. The encoded protein is CASSSLLAPYEQYF. The chain uses TRBV27 and TRBJ2-7; D is ambiguous. Germline CDR1 MNHEY, CDR2 SMNVEV (reference sequence). Trimming removed 4 bases at V and 2 bases at J, with 12 bases between. The length of the CDR3 is 14 residues.

This clonotype was seen a few times. This chain connects TRBV7-2 to TRBJ2-5; D may match TRBD1 or TRBD2 (5 bases each). V was trimmed by 5 bases and J by 2 bases, leaving 15 bases between them. The CDR3 is 15 residues long. Germline loops: CDR1 SGHTA, CDR2 FQGNSA. The CDR3: CASSQAGTIQETQYF. CDR3 nucleotide sequence: TGTGCCAGCAGCCAAGCCGGGACGATTCAAGAGACCCAGTACTTC.

The CDR3 DNA reads TGTGCCACCCAAGGGGGGACTAGCGGGAGAGTGACTCAAGAGACCCAGTACTTC. It yields the protein CATQGGTSGRVTQETQYF. This chain uses TRBV25-1 with TRBJ2-5; TRBD2 agrees at 14 bases. The CDR3 has 18 amino acids. V trimming: 10 bases; J trimming: 2 bases; junction bases outside the gene matches: 15. Per germline, CDR1 MGHDK and CDR2 SYGVNS.

The chain has TRBV11-2 and TRBJ1-2; 7 nucleotides match TRBD1. Per the germline V gene, CDR1 is SGHAT and CDR2 is FQNNGV. This CDR3 has 13 residues. Trimming took 0 bases from V and 14 from J; bases not matched to a gene: 9. The CDR3 nucleotides read TGTGCCAGCAGCTTAGAACTGGGCGGGACAGTAACCTTC. Encoded protein: CASSLELGGTVTF.

This clonotype was seen a few times. V gene TRBV12-3 or TRBV12-4 combines with J gene TRBJ1-1; D gene uncertain. The CDR3 runs 15 residues. Deletions cut 3 bases from V and 1 base from J, with 12 bases between. Here the CDR3 DNA reads TGTGCCAGCAGTTTTCGCGGCACACCGAACACTGAAGCTTTCTTT. It encodes CASSFRGTPNTEAFF.

In this sample, this clonotype turned up a few times. The gene calls are TRBV29-1 and TRBJ2-1; 10 nucleotides line up with TRBD1. Germline values: CDR1 SQVTM, CDR2 ANQGSEA. The CDR3 runs to 15 residues. J lost 8 bases, V lost 7 bases, and 14 bases had no gene match. In DNA, the CDR3 is TGCAGCGGGAGACAGACAGGGGGCAATCGGGATGAGCAGTTCTTC. The encoded protein is CSGRQTGGNRDEQFF.

This chain uses TRBV11-2 with TRBJ2-1; 10 nucleotides line up with TRBD2. The CDR3 spans 15 residues. Trimming removed 5 bases from V and 12 bases from J; junction bases left unmatched: 13. The germline V gene has CDR1 SGHAT and CDR2 FQNNGV. The CDR3 DNA follows: TGTGCCAGCAGCCAAAGTGGGACTAGCGCCGGTGGGCAGTTCTTC. Amino acids: CASSQSGTSAGGQFF. Variable domain in full (rest from reference TRBV11-2 and TRBJ2-1): EAGVAQSPRYKIIEKRQSVAFWCNPISGHATLYWYQQILGQGPKLLIQFQNNGVVDDSQLPKDRFSAERLKGVDSTLKIQPAKLEDSAVYLCASSQSGTSAGGQFFGPGTRLTVL.

This chain links TRBV19 with TRBJ1-6; weak D call: TRBD1 (6 bases). V gave up 9 bases and J gave up 7 bases, with 13 bases separating them. Germline lookup yields CDR1 LNHDA and CDR2 SQIVND (reference sequence). The CDR3 sequence is 13 residues long. CDR3 region: CASRQDSNSPLHF. In nucleotides, the CDR3 is TGTGCCAGCCGACAGGATTCCAATTCACCCCTCCACTTT.

This chain joins TRBV11-2 and TRBJ1-5; no reliable D call. V lost 1 base to trimming and J lost 4 bases, with 11 bases between them. Germline lookup yields CDR1 SGHAT and CDR2 FQNNGV. CDR3 length: 15 residues. The CDR3, as DNA: TGTGCCAGCAGCTTAGTTGGCGGGTTGAATCAGCCCCAGCATTTT. This encodes CASSLVGGLNQPQHF. Drawing the rest from reference TRBV11-2 and TRBJ1-5, the complete variable domain is EAGVAQSPRYKIIEKRQSVAFWCNPISGHATLYWYQQILGQGPKLLIQFQNNGVVDDSQLPKDRFSAERLKGVDSTLKIQPAKLEDSAVYLCASSLVGGLNQPQHFGDGTRLSIL.

The chain couples TRBV12-3 or TRBV12-4 to TRBJ2-1; D uncertain. Trimming took off 2 bases at V and 2 bases at J, with 10 bases between the two ends. There are 15 residues in the CDR3. CDR3 residues: CASSLLGSPYNEQFF. The CDR3 nucleotides are TGTGCCAGCAGTTTATTAGGCAGCCCCTACAATGAGCAGTTCTTC.

The chain joins TRBV6-5 to TRBJ1-6; TRBD1 is a possible D gene (6 bases). Deletions cut 0 bases from V and 1 base from J, with 16 bases between. The germline V gene has CDR1 MNHEY and CDR2 SVGAGI. The CDR3 consists of 19 residues. In nucleotides, the CDR3 is TGTGCCAGCAGTTACTCTCTGCGGGGGGCAGGGTCCTATAATTCACCCCTCCACTTT. This translates into CASSYSLRGAGSYNSPLHF.

V is TRBV11-2 and J is TRBJ2-1, with TRBD2 matching 14 bases. Per the germline V gene, CDR1 is SGHAT and CDR2 is FQNNGV. The CDR3 length is 18 residues. V lost 3 bases and J lost 4; bases outside the gene matches: 8. The CDR3 here is CASSFRGTSGGLYNEQFF. The CDR3 nucleotides read TGTGCCAGCAGCTTCAGGGGGACTAGCGGGGGATTATACAATGAGCAGTTCTTC.

A few counts support this clonotype. The chain carries TRBV20-1 and TRBJ1-2; D perhaps matches TRBD1 (6 bases). CDR1 and CDR2 (germline): DFQATT, SNEGSKA (reference sequence). CDR3 length: 15 amino acids. Trimming stripped 2 bases from V and 8 bases from J, with 21 bases between. For the CDR3, the DNA is TGCAGTGCTAGACCCCCACTCGGGACAACCGAGGGCTACACCTTC. This gives the protein CSARPPLGTTEGYTF.

The rearrangement uses TRBV4-1 and TRBJ1-1, with 8 bases lining up with TRBD1. This CDR3 has 15 amino acids. Looked up from germline, CDR1 is MGHRA and CDR2 is YSYEKL. The V segment lost 0 bases and the J segment 11 bases; nucleotides outside the gene matches: 11. CDR3 DNA sequence: TGCGCCAGCAGCCAAGATTGGCCAGGGGGCAATGTCGCTTTCTTT. This codes for CASSQDWPGGNVAFF.

Many counts were recorded for this clonotype. The chain couples TRBV12-3 or TRBV12-4 to TRBJ1-6, with D unclear. The CDR3 covers 12 residues. Trimming removed 5 bases at V and 11 bases at J, with 10 bases between. The CDR3 is CASSSPGAPLHF. The CDR3 region has the DNA TGTGCCAGCAGTAGTCCCGGGGCACCCCTCCACTTT.

At least ten counts were recorded for this clonotype. The chain joins TRBV7-2 to TRBJ2-3, with TRBD2 identical over 7 bases. The CDR3 is 15 residues long. V lost 4 bases, J lost 4 bases, and 8 bases stayed unmatched. Germline V gene lookup returns CDR1 SGHTA and CDR2 FQGNSA. Written as DNA, the CDR3 is TGTGCCAGCAGCTCCAGTAGCGGGTTTGCAGATACGCAGTATTTT. Amino acid sequence: CASSSSSGFADTQYF.

Only a few counts were recorded for this clonotype. J is TRBJ2-5 and V is TRBV20-1; possibly TRBD1 for D (6 bases). Looked up from germline, CDR1 is DFQATT and CDR2 is SNEGSKA (reference sequence). The CDR3 is made up of 13 amino acids. Trimming took off 5 bases at V and 5 bases at J, with 15 bases between the two ends. This CDR3 is CSAPGAVRETQYF. CDR3 DNA: TGCAGTGCTCCAGGGGCCGTTAGGGAGACCCAGTACTTC.

The chain combines TRBV4-3 with TRBJ2-7; 8 positions agree with TRBD1. The ends lost 0 bases at V and 3 bases at J; junction bases unmatched: 13. From germline, CDR1 is LGHNA and CDR2 YSLEER. This CDR3 is built from 18 residues. The CDR3 nucleotides read TGCGCCAGCAGCCAAGATCCGGCAGGGGGCGGTCGGGACTACGAGCAGTACTTC. It translates to CASSQDPAGGGRDYEQYF.

The CDR3 region is CASSPQTVYQGEQYF. CDR3 DNA sequence: TGTGCCAGCAGTCCCCAGACAGTGTATCAGGGGGAGCAGTACTTC. The chain recombines TRBV12-3 or TRBV12-4 with TRBJ2-7; D perhaps matches TRBD1 (6 bases). Trimming left V 5 bases short and J 7 bases short, with 21 bases between. CDR3 length: 15 residues.

The chain carries TRBV5-1 and TRBJ2-5; possibly TRBD2 for D (6 bases). From germline, CDR1 is SGHRS and CDR2 YFSETQ. The CDR3 consists of 14 residues. Trimming took off 4 bases at V and 9 bases at J, with 19 bases between the two ends. The CDR3: CASSETRTPGAQYF. CDR3 bases: TGCGCCAGCAGCGAGACCAGGACCCCGGGAGCCCAGTACTTC.

The CDR3 region has the DNA TGTGCCAGCAGTTTAGGGTTGATGGGCTATGGCTACACCTTC. This encodes CASSLGLMGYGYTF. The V call is TRBV27, the J call TRBJ1-2; D gene ambiguous. The V gene lost 2 bases and the J gene lost 4 bases, with 11 bases spanning the gap. Germline CDR1 is MNHEY and CDR2 is SMNVEV (reference sequence). The CDR3 spans 14 residues.

A few counts support this clonotype. The chain carries TRBV24-1 and TRBJ2-1; 7 bases agree with TRBD1. This CDR3 contains 13 residues. The V segment lost 7 bases and the J segment 6 bases; nucleotides outside the gene matches: 5. Germline lookup yields CDR1 KGHDR and CDR2 SFDVKD. The DNA for the CDR3 is TGTGCCACCAGGATGACAGGGTCCAATGAGCAGTTCTTC. It translates to CATRMTGSNEQFF.

This clonotype came up many times. The chain carries TRBV5-1 and TRBJ1-1, with 7 positions matching TRBD1. The CDR3 loop spans 14 amino acids. V was clipped by 4 bases and J by 3 bases; unmatched bases: 6. Germline CDR1 is SGHRS and CDR2 is YFSETQ. The DNA of the CDR3 is TGCGCCAGCAGCCAACAGGGGAGATACACTGAAGCTTTCTTT. Amino acid sequence: CASSQQGRYTEAFF.

The rearrangement links TRBV6-6 to TRBJ1-5, with D unclear. The germline V gene has CDR1 MNHNY and CDR2 SVGAGI (reference sequence). The V gene lost 10 bases and the J gene lost 15 bases, with 19 bases spanning the gap. The CDR3 covers 11 residues. The CDR3, as DNA: TGTGCCACAAGTCTTGGCGGTTCTACGCATTTT. It specifies CATSLGGSTHF.

This clonotype was counted between two and nine times. The chain links TRBV20-1 to TRBJ2-5; 7 nucleotides match TRBD2. The CDR3 is 14 amino acids. The V gene end was trimmed by 6 bases and the J gene end by 5 bases; junction bases not matched to a gene: 12. The germline V gene has CDR1 DFQATT and CDR2 SNEGSKA (reference sequence). The CDR3 protein is CSAPAGRERETQYF. Written as DNA, the CDR3 is TGCAGTGCCCCGGCGGGGCGGGAGCGGGAGACCCAGTACTTC.

The rearrangement joins TRBV11-2 to TRBJ1-3; 8 nucleotides align to TRBD1. V lost 5 bases, J lost 1 base, and 4 bases stayed unmatched. CDR3 length: 15 amino acids. Germline loops: CDR1 SGHAT, CDR2 FQNNGV. The CDR3 sequence: CASSTWDRSGNTIYF. The DNA of the CDR3 is TGTGCCAGCAGCACCTGGGACAGGTCTGGAAACACCATATATTTT.

V gene TRBV9 combines with J gene TRBJ2-7; 9 nucleotides align to TRBD1. The CDR3 length is 14 residues. V shed 4 bases and J 5 bases; nucleotides not matched to a gene: 7. The germline gives CDR1 SGDLS, CDR2 YYNGEE. CDR3 protein: CASSQRDRVNEQYF. DNA for the CDR3: TGTGCCAGCAGCCAACGGGACAGGGTAAACGAGCAGTACTTC.

This clonotype was detected a few times. The rearrangement uses TRBV10-3 and TRBJ2-3; D is uncertain. CDR1 is ENHRY, CDR2 SYGVKD, per germline. Trimming removed 0 bases from V and 6 bases from J, with 10 bases in between. The CDR3 sequence is 14 residues long. The CDR3 sequence: CAISESPLWDTQYF. For the CDR3, the DNA is TGTGCCATCAGTGAGTCCCCTCTTTGGGATACGCAGTATTTT.

This clonotype was recorded a few times. V gene TRBV24-1 combines with J gene TRBJ2-3; 7 nucleotides align to TRBD2. V shed 5 bases, J shed 2 bases, and the junction held 12 bases outside the gene matches. The CDR3 length is 17 residues. The germline V gene has CDR1 KGHDR and CDR2 SFDVKD. The CDR3 nucleotides read TGTGCCACCAGTGTTGGGATAGGCGCGGGGGTCACAGATACGCAGTATTTT. It translates to CATSVGIGAGVTDTQYF.

This clonotype was detected a few times. The V gene is TRBV24-1, the J gene TRBJ2-1; TRBD2 matches 10 bases. The CDR3 is made up of 12 amino acids. CDR1 is KGHDR, CDR2 SFDVKD, per germline. The V gene end was trimmed by 9 bases and the J gene end by 8 bases; junction bases not matched to a gene: 3. The CDR3 region is CATQREGDEQFF. Here the CDR3 DNA reads TGTGCCACCCAGCGGGAGGGAGATGAGCAGTTCTTC.

This clonotype was seen many times. This chain uses TRBV10-3 with TRBJ1-2, with D unclear. CDR1 and CDR2 (germline): ENHRY, SYGVKD. The CDR3 extends over 15 amino acids. Trimming stripped 1 base from V and 2 bases from J, with 11 bases between. The chain's CDR3 is CAISELVGTNYGYTF. The CDR3 coding sequence is TGTGCCATCAGTGAGTTGGTTGGAACCAACTATGGCTACACCTTC.